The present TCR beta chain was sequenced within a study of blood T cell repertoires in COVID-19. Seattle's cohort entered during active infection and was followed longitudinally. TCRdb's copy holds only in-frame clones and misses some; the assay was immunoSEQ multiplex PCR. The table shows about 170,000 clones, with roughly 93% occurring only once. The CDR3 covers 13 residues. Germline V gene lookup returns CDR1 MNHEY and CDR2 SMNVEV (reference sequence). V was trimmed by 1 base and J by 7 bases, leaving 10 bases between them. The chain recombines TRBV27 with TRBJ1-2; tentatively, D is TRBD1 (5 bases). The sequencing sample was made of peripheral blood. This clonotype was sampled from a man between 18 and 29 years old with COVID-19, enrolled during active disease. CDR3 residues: CASSLYPRGGYTF. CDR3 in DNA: TGTGCCAGCAGTTTATACCCTAGGGGTGGCTACACCTTC.